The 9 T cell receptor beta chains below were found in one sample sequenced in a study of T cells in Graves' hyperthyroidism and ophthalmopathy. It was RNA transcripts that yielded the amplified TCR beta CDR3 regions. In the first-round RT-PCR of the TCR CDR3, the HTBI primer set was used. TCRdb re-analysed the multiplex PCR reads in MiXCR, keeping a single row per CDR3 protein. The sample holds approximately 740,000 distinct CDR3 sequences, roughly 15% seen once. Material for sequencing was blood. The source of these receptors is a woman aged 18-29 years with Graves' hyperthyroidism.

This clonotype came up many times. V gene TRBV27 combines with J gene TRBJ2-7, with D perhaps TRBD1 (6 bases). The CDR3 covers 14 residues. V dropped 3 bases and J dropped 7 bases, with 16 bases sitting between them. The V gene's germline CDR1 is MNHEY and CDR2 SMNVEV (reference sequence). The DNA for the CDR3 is TGTGCCAGCAGTTTGGCAGGGGCCTTGGGAGAGCAGTACTTC. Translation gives CASSLAGALGEQYF.

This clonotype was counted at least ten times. The CDR3 sequence is CASSYLQGLGYEQYF. The CDR3 nucleotides are TGTGCCAGCAGTTACCTCCAGGGTCTGGGGTACGAGCAGTACTTC. The chain recombines TRBV6-6 with TRBJ2-7; possibly TRBD1 for D (5 bases). This CDR3 spans 15 amino acids. Trimming removed 2 bases at V and 4 bases at J, with 15 bases between. CDR1 is MNHNY and CDR2 is SVGAGI in the germline V gene (reference sequence).

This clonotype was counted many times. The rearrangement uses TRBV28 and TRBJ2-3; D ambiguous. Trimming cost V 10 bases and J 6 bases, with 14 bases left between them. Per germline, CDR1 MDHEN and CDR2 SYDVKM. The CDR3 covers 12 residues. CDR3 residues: CATQHEWDTQYF. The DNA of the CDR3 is TGTGCCACACAGCACGAATGGGATACGCAGTATTTT.

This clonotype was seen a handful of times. The CDR3 sequence is CASSQLPSLADTQYF. The DNA for the CDR3 is TGCGCCAGCAGCCAACTGCCCTCGCTAGCTGATACGCAGTATTTT. The chain is built from TRBV4-1 and TRBJ2-3, with D maybe TRBD2 (5 bases). The V and J ends lost 2 bases and 6 bases respectively, with 15 bases between them. Germline loops: CDR1 MGHRA, CDR2 YSYEKL. CDR3 size: 15 residues.

The DNA of the CDR3 is TGTGCCAGCAGCTTACAACTGGGACTCCAAGAGACCCAGTACTTC. This gives the protein CASSLQLGLQETQYF. V and J are TRBV7-9 and TRBJ2-5, with D perhaps TRBD2 (6 bases). The ends were cut back, 2 bases at V and 1 base at J, with 11 bases in the middle. Germline CDR1 SEHNR, CDR2 FQNEAQ (reference sequence). This CDR3 is 15 amino acids long.

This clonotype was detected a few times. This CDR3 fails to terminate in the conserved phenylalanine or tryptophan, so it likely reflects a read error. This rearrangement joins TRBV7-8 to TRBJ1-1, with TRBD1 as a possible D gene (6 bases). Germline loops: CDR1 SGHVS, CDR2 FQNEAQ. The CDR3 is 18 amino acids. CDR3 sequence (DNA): TGTGCCAGCAGTTTAGCGCGGTCGGTGCGACGGACAGACACTGAAGCTTTCCTT. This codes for CASSLARSVRRTDTEAFL.

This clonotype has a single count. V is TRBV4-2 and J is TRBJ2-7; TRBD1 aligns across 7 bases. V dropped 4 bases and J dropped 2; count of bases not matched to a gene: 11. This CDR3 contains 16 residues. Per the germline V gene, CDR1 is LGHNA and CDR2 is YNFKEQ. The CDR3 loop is CASSPYRGKGAYEQYF. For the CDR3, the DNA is TGTGCCAGCAGCCCGTACAGGGGAAAAGGGGCCTACGAGCAGTACTTC.

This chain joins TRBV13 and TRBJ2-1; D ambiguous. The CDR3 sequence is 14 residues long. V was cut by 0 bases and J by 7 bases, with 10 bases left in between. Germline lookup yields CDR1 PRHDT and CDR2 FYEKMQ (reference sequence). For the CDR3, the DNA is TGTGCCAGCAGCTTAGGTGGGATCGGGAATGAGCAGTTCTTC. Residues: CASSLGGIGNEQFF.

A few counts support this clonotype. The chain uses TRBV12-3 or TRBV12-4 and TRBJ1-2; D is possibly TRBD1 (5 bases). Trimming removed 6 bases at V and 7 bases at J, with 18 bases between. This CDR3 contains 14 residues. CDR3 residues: CASRLKGRETGYTF. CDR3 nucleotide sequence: TGTGCCAGCAGGCTCAAGGGGAGAGAGACTGGCTACACCTTC.